The 25 T cell receptor beta chains in this list originate from one sample, sequenced in a study of blood T cell repertoires in COVID-19. Assay used: immunoSEQ multiplex PCR; TCRdb lists only in-frame clones, some missing. The profile covers 200,000 to 250,000 clones, with around 80% appearing a single time and roughly 1.2% taken by the ten largest. Material for sequencing was peripheral blood. The receptors derive from a woman in her 30s with COVID-19, enrolled during active disease.

This clone has a handful of counts. For the CDR3, the DNA is TGTGCCAGCAGCGTAGATGGCAGGGTGGGTTCACCCCTCCACTTT. This encodes CASSVDGRVGSPLHF. The rearrangement uses TRBV9 and TRBJ1-6; the D gene is possibly TRBD1 (5 bases). V lost 0 bases to trimming and J lost 9 bases, with 13 bases between them. The CDR3 consists of 15 residues. Germline lookup yields CDR1 SGDLS and CDR2 YYNGEE.

This chain links TRBV6-2 or TRBV6-3 with TRBJ2-7; D is possibly TRBD2 (5 bases). The V and J ends lost 0 bases and 4 bases respectively, with 13 bases between them. The germline V gene encodes CDR1 MNHEY and CDR2 SVGEGT. The CDR3 runs to 15 residues. The CDR3 DNA reads TGTGCCAGCAGTTACTCGGTGTCGGGAACTTACGAGCAGTACTTC. It yields the protein CASSYSVSGTYEQYF.

The chain is built from TRBV6-5 and TRBJ1-5; no clear D gene. Deletions cut 7 bases from V and 5 bases from J, with 18 bases between. The CDR3 length is 15 residues. The V gene's germline CDR1 is MNHEY and CDR2 SVGAGI. The CDR3, as DNA: TGTGCCAGCAACCAAGGCGGCAGCCTATATCAGCCCCAGCATTTT. Encoded protein: CASNQGGSLYQPQHF.

This chain links TRBV10-3 with TRBJ2-7, with 11 bases matching TRBD2. Per germline, CDR1 ENHRY and CDR2 SYGVKD. This CDR3 is built from 13 residues. V lost 11 bases, J lost 6 bases, and 9 bases stayed unmatched. The chain's CDR3 is CALGSGGAAEQYF. For the CDR3, the DNA is TGTGCCCTCGGTAGCGGGGGGGCCGCCGAGCAGTACTTC.

J is TRBJ2-5 and V is TRBV4-1; D uncertain. The CDR3 spans 14 residues. The ends were cut back, 2 bases at V and 3 bases at J, with 10 bases in the middle. The V gene's germline CDR1 is MGHRA and CDR2 YSYEKL. The CDR3 spells CASSQSAVEETQYF. CDR3 nucleotides: TGCGCCAGCAGCCAAAGTGCGGTCGAAGAGACCCAGTACTTC.

This clone has just a few counts. The rearrangement joins TRBV6-2 or TRBV6-3 to TRBJ1-5, with 7 bases fitting TRBD1. CDR3 size: 15 residues. Germline V CDR1 and CDR2: MNHEY, SVGEGT. With 5 bases clipped from V and 4 bases from J, the junction kept 8 bases outside the gene matches. The CDR3 is CASSSRQGGNQPQHF. The CDR3 DNA sequence: TGTGCCAGCAGTAGCCGACAGGGAGGTAATCAGCCCCAGCATTTT.

This chain connects TRBV19 to TRBJ2-7; 12 nucleotides match TRBD2. Trimming removed 5 bases from V and 7 bases from J; junction bases left unmatched: 15. Per germline, CDR1 LNHDA and CDR2 SQIVND (reference sequence). The CDR3 has 17 amino acids. This CDR3 is CASSPRTSGEPPGEQYF. The CDR3 coding sequence is TGTGCCAGTAGTCCACGGACTAGCGGGGAGCCCCCAGGGGAGCAGTACTTC. The variable domain in full, with the rest retrieved from reference TRBV19 and TRBJ2-7, is DGGITQSPKYLFRKEGQNVTLSCEQNLNHDAMYWYRQDPGQGLRLIYYSQIVNDFQKGDIAEGYSVSREKKESFPLTVTSAQKNPTAFYLCASSPRTSGEPPGEQYFGPGTRLTVT.

V usage is TRBV2 and J usage is TRBJ2-5; TRBD1 is a possible D gene (6 bases). The CDR3 spans 15 residues. V was trimmed by 3 bases and J by 4 bases, leaving 15 bases between them. The germline CDR1 and CDR2 sequences are SNHLY and FYNNEI. The CDR3 sequence: CASSDDRHSGETQYF. DNA for the CDR3: TGTGCCAGCAGTGACGACAGGCACTCGGGAGAGACCCAGTACTTC.

CDR3 in DNA: TGTGCCAGCAGCTTAGTTAAAGGGGGGGCAAGGAGCTCCTACAATGAGCAGTTCTTC. This gives the protein CASSLVKGGARSSYNEQFF. The J gene is TRBJ2-1, the V gene TRBV7-9; perhaps TRBD2 as D (7 bases). V was pared by 1 base and J by 0 bases, with 19 bases between. Germline CDR1 is SEHNR and CDR2 is FQNEAQ (reference sequence). There are 19 residues in the CDR3.

This rearrangement joins TRBV28 to TRBJ2-6; D ambiguous. V was clipped by 3 bases and J by 0 bases, with 6 bases between them. There are 15 residues in the CDR3. Germline V gene sequence: CDR1 MDHEN, CDR2 SYDVKM. As DNA, the CDR3 is TGTGCCAGCAGTTTTTTGGCCTCTGGGGCCAACGTCCTGACTTTC. Protein sequence: CASSFLASGANVLTF.

The chain has TRBV4-2 and TRBJ2-2, with D tentatively TRBD2 (5 bases). V was shortened by 1 base and J by 1 base, with 10 bases between the two germline ends. The germline gives CDR1 LGHNA, CDR2 YNFKEQ. The CDR3 sequence is 16 residues long. The CDR3 nucleotides are TGTGCCAGCAGCCAAGTACCTCGGGAGAACACCGGGGAGCTGTTTTTT. Translated: CASSQVPRENTGELFF.

V gene TRBV2 combines with J gene TRBJ1-6; 9 bases align to TRBD1. Germline CDR1 and CDR2: SNHLY and FYNNEI. CDR3 size: 15 residues. V trimming: 7 bases; J trimming: 5 bases; junction bases outside the gene matches: 6. CDR3 amino acids: CASNPRTGDNSPLHF. DNA for the CDR3: TGTGCCAGCAATCCCAGGACAGGGGATAATTCACCCCTCCACTTT.

This chain joins TRBV7-6 and TRBJ2-2; D gene ambiguous. V lost 1 base, J lost 1 base, and 19 bases lay in between. CDR1 is SGHVS and CDR2 is FNYEAQ in the germline V gene. This CDR3 comprises 19 residues. The CDR3 protein is CASSLETFSSWRNTGELFF. The CDR3 nucleotides read TGTGCCAGCAGCTTAGAAACCTTCTCTAGTTGGAGGAACACCGGGGAGCTGTTTTTT.

This chain joins TRBV18 and TRBJ2-2; D is ambiguous. The germline gives CDR1 KGHSH, CDR2 LQKENI. Trimming cost V 3 bases and J 4 bases, with 12 bases left between them. The CDR3 is made up of 15 amino acids. CDR3 amino acids: CASSPVADSTGELFF. In nucleotides, the CDR3 is TGTGCCAGCTCACCTGTGGCAGATTCCACCGGGGAGCTGTTTTTT.

This clone was seen a single time. The chain uses TRBV5-6 and TRBJ2-3; a weak D match, TRBD1 (6 bases). The CDR3 loop spans 16 amino acids. V lost 4 bases and J lost 5, with 20 bases in between. CDR1 is SGHDT and CDR2 is YYEEEE in the germline V gene. The CDR3 loop reads CASSLPGAGAGDTQYF. The CDR3 nucleotides read TGTGCCAGCAGCCTCCCAGGGGCTGGGGCGGGAGATACGCAGTATTTT.

CDR3 bases: TGTGCCAGCAGTCCAACCAGGGGTGGTTCACCCCTCCACTTT. The encoded protein is CASSPTRGGSPLHF. The rearrangement uses TRBV6-5 and TRBJ1-6, with D maybe TRBD1 (6 bases). The V end lost 5 bases, the J end lost 9 bases, and 14 bases lay between the germline ends. This CDR3 is built from 14 residues. Germline loops: CDR1 MNHEY, CDR2 SVGAGI.

The chain is built from TRBV1 and TRBJ1-4. TRBV1 is termed a pseudogene. The CDR3 consists of 12 residues. The CDR3 spells CTSRRGGEKLFF. Written as DNA, the CDR3 is TGCACCAGCAGACGGGGGGGAGAAAAACTGTTTTTT.

The chain is built from TRBV28 and TRBJ1-6, with 8 bases identical to TRBD1. Germline trimming cut 5 bases from V and 11 bases from J; bases unmatched to any gene: 8. This CDR3 contains 14 residues. Per the germline V gene, CDR1 is MDHEN and CDR2 is SYDVKM. The CDR3, as DNA: TGTGCCAGCAGTCCGACAGGGGTCGTACCACCCCTCCACTTT. It codes for CASSPTGVVPPLHF.

The chain uses TRBV18 and TRBJ1-6; possibly TRBD1 for D (5 bases). This CDR3 is 14 amino acids long. Germline V gene data show CDR1 as KGHSH and CDR2 as LQKENI. With 4 bases removed from V and 8 bases from J, the gap between germline ends came to 12 bases. CDR3 nucleotides: TGTGCCAGCTCACGAGGGGAGGAGTATTCACCCCTCCACTTT. Translating gives CASSRGEEYSPLHF.

The rearrangement joins TRBV4-2 to TRBJ2-1; 9 bases line up with TRBD1. Germline CDR1 is LGHNA and CDR2 is YNFKEQ. Trimming removed 1 base from V and 7 bases from J; junction bases left unmatched: 11. This CDR3 has 17 amino acids. CDR3 DNA sequence: TGTGCCAGCAGCCAAGTAGGATCGGGACAGGGCAAGAATGAGCAGTTCTTC. It encodes CASSQVGSGQGKNEQFF.

The chain combines TRBV4-2 with TRBJ2-1; 9 bases map to TRBD2. The length of the CDR3 is 15 residues. Germline lookup yields CDR1 LGHNA and CDR2 YNFKEQ. V gave up 4 bases and J gave up 3 bases; unmatched junction bases: 4. The CDR3 nucleotides read TGTGCCAGCAGCCCCATAGCGGGGGTCTACAATGAGCAGTTCTTC. Its translation is CASSPIAGVYNEQFF.

This clone was picked up a small number of times. The chain uses TRBV6-2 or TRBV6-3 and TRBJ2-7, with D uncertain. CDR3 length equals 12 residues. The germline V gene has CDR1 MNHEY and CDR2 SVGEGT. Trimming took off 4 bases at V and 0 bases at J, with 4 bases between the two ends. The CDR3 reads CASSSHSYEQYF. In DNA, the CDR3 is TGTGCCAGCAGTTCCCACTCCTACGAGCAGTACTTC.

The chain links TRBV5-8 to TRBJ2-3; the match to TRBD2 covers 14 bases. CDR1 SGHTS and CDR2 YDEGEE come from the germline V gene. This CDR3 is 16 amino acids long. V dropped 4 bases and J dropped 11; count of bases not matched to a gene: 12. In DNA, the CDR3 is TGTGCCAGCAGCGGGACTAGCGGGGGCCCGAGAGGAGGGCAGTATTTT. Translating gives CASSGTSGGPRGGQYF.

CDR3 loop: CASGDLAGPSYNEQFF. CDR3 in DNA: TGCGCCAGCGGCGACCTAGCGGGACCGTCCTACAATGAGCAGTTCTTC. The chain employs TRBV5-1 and TRBJ2-1; 9 bases agree with TRBD2. The J segment lost 1 base and the V segment lost 7 bases, leaving 9 bases of the junction unmatched. CDR3 length: 16 residues. Germline V lookup: CDR1 SGHRS, CDR2 YFSETQ.

The chain is built from TRBV2 and TRBJ1-1, with D possibly being TRBD1 (6 bases). The germline V gene has CDR1 SNHLY and CDR2 FYNNEI. V was cut by 6 bases and J by 0 bases, with 11 bases left in between. The CDR3 extends over 14 amino acids. CDR3 amino acids: CASRTDRMNTEAFF. CDR3 coding DNA: TGTGCCAGCAGGACCGACAGGATGAACACTGAAGCTTTCTTT.